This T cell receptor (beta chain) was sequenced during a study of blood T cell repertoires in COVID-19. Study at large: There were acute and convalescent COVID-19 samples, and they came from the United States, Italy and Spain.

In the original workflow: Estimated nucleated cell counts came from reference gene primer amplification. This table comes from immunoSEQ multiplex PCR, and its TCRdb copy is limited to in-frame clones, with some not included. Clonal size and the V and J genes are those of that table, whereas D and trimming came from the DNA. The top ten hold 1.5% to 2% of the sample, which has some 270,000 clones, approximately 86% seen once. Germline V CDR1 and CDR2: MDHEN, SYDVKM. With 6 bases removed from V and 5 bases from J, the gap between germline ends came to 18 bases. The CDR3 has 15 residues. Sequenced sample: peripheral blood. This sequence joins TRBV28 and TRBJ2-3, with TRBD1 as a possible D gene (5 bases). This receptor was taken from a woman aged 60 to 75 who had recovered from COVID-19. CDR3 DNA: TGTGCCAGCAGGCAACAGGCCCCCGTAGGAGATACGCAGTATTTT. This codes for CASRQQAPVGDTQYF. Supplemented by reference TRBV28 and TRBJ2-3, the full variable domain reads DVKVTQSSRYLVKRTGEKVFLECVQDMDHENMFWYRQDPGLGLRLIYFSYDVKMKEKGDIPEGYSVSREKKERFSLILESASTNQTSMYLCASRQQAPVGDTQYFGPGTRLTVL.